This TCR beta chain is from a study of T-cell reconstitution after alpha-beta-depleted transplantation in children. The CDR3 has 16 amino acids. The germline V gene has CDR1 DFQATT and CDR2 SNEGSKA (reference sequence). J lost 3 bases, V lost 0 bases, and 6 bases had no gene match. General study points: Most T-cell counts and diversity one year after the transplant came from T cells that were newly produced.

The sample holds many counts of this clonotype. The antigen is undetermined. Unique molecular identifiers were built into the TCRbeta library. TCRdb ran MiXCR on the PCR reads and lists one entry per CDR3 protein. The sample shows around 200,000 distinct CDR3 sequences, roughly 8.3% of them seen only once. The clonotype was recovered from a male patient between 2 and 10 years old who had a stem cell transplant for acute myeloid leukemia, so the T cells may come from the graft donor. The sample consisted of PBMCs, mostly from graft donor cells, taken 360 days after TCRalphabeta/CD19-depleted stem cell transplant. The rearrangement uses TRBV20-1 and TRBJ2-2; 8 nucleotides line up with TRBD1. The CDR3 region has the DNA TGCAGTGCTAGAGACCAGACAGGGGAGTACACCGGGGAGCTGTTTTTT. This gives the protein CSARDQTGEYTGELFF.